This TCR beta chain appears in the sequencing data of a study of radiation and T cells in renal cell carcinoma. This sample's treatment: treatment-naive control, cytoreductive nephrectomy. This renal cell carcinoma was of the clear cell type. Control tumors came from a handful of females and 11 males, aged roughly 35 to 85. The table came from immunoSEQ multiplex PCR; TCRdb's copy has only in-frame clones and leaves some out. The repertoire has 20,000 to 25,000 clones, under 65% of them found once; the top ten carry less than 25%. Germline loops: CDR1 SNHLY, CDR2 FYNNEI. After removal of 8 bases from V and 0 bases from J, the junction contained 3 bases not matched to a gene. The CDR3 has 13 amino acids. This clone was counted between two and nine times.

This chain joins TRBV2 and TRBJ1-1, with TRBD1 identical over 7 bases. The material was tumor tissue, obtained from a patient whose treatment was nephrectomy without radiotherapy. This receptor was obtained from a human donor with renal cell carcinoma. The CDR3 loop is CASSGQMNTEAFF. The DNA of the CDR3 is TGTGCCAGCTCGGGACAGATGAACACTGAAGCTTTCTTT.